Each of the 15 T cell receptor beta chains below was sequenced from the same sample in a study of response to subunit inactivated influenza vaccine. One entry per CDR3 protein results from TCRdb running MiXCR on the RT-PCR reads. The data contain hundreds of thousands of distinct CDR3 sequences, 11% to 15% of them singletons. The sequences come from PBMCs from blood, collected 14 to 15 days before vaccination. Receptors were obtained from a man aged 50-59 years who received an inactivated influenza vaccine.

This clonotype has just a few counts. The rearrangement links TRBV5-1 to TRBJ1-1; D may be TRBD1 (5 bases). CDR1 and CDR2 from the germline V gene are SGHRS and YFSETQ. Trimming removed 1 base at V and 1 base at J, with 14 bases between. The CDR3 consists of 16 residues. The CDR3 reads CASSLIQGSGNTEAFF. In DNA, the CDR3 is TGCGCCAGCAGCTTGATTCAGGGATCGGGGAACACTGAAGCTTTCTTT. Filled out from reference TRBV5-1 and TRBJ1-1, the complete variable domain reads KAGVTQTPRYLIKTRGQQVTLSCSPISGHRSVSWYQQTPGQGLQFLFEYFSETQRNKGNFPGRFSGRQFSNSRSEMNVSTLELGDSALYLCASSLIQGSGNTEAFFGQGTRLTVV.

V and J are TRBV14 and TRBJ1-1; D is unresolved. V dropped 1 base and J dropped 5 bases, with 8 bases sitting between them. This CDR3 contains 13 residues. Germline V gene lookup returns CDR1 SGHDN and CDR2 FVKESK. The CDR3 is CASSQGVGTEAFF. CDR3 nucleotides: TGTGCCAGCAGCCAAGGCGTCGGTACTGAAGCTTTCTTT.

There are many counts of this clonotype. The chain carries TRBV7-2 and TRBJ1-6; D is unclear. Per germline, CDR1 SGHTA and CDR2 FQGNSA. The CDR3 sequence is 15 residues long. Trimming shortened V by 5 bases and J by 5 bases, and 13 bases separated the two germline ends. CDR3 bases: TGTGCCAGCAGCCCCGGGAGGGCTAATAATTCACCCCTCCACTTT. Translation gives CASSPGRANNSPLHF.

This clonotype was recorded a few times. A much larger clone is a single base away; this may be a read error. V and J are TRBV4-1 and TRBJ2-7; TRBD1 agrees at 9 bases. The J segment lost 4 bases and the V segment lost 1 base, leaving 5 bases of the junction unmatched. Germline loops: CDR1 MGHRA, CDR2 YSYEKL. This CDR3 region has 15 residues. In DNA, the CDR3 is TGCGCCAGCAGCCAAGCCGGGACAGGGTGGTACGAGCAGTACTTC. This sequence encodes CASSQAGTGWYEQYF.

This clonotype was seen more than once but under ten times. CDR3 in DNA: TGTGCCAGCAGTTACTCGGACAGATTCTCCCCCGGCGGCTACACCTTC. It translates to CASSYSDRFSPGGYTF. V and J are TRBV6-5 and TRBJ1-2, with D maybe TRBD1 (6 bases). Trimming took off 0 bases at V and 8 bases at J, with 19 bases between the two ends. From germline, CDR1 is MNHEY and CDR2 SVGAGI. This CDR3 spans 16 amino acids.

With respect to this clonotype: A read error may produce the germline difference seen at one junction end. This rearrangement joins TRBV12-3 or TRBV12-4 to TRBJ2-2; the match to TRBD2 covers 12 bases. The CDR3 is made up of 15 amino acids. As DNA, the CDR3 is TGTGCCAGCAGTCTAGCGGGGGGGCTCACCGGGGAGCTGTTTTTT. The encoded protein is CASSLAGGLTGELFF.

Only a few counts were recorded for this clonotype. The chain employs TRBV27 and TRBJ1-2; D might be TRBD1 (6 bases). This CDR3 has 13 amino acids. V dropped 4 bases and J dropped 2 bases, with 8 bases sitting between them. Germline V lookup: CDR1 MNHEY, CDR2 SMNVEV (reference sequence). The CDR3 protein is CASSWGANYGYTF. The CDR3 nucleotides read TGTGCCAGCAGTTGGGGGGCCAACTATGGCTACACCTTC.

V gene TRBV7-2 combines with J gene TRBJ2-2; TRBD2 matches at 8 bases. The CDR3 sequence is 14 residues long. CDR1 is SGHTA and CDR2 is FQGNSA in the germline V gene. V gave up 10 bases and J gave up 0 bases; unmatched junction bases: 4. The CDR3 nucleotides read TGTGCCATCCCGGGACTAGCGAACACCGGGGAGCTGTTTTTT. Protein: CAIPGLANTGELFF.

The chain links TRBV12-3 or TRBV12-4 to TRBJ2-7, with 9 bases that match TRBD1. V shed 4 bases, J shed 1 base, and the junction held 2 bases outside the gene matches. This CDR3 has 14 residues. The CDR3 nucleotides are TGTGCCAGCAGTTGGGACAGGGAATCCTACGAGCAGTACTTC. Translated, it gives CASSWDRESYEQYF.

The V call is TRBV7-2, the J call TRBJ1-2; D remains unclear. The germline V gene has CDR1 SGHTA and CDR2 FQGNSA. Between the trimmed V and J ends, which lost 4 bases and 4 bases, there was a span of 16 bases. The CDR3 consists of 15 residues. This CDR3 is CASSSPPTESYGYTF. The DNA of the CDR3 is TGTGCCAGCAGCTCTCCCCCAACGGAGAGCTATGGCTACACCTTC.

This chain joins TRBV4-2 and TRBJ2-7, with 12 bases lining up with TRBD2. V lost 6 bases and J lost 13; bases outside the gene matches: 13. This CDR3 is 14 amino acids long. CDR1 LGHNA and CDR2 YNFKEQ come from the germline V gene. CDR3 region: CASSPELTSGSFYF. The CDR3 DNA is TGTGCCAGCAGTCCCGAGCTGACTAGCGGGAGCTTTTACTTC.

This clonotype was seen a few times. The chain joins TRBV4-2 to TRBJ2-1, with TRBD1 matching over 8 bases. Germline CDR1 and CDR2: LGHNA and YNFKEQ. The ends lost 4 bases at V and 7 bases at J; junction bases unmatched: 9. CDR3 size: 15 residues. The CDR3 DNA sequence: TGTGCCAGCAGCCGAACAGGACAGGGTAGGAATGAGCAGTTCTTC. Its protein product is CASSRTGQGRNEQFF.

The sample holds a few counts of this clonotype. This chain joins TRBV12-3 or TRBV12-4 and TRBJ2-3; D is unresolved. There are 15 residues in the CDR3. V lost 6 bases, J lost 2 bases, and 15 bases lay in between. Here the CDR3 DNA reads TGTGCCAGCAGACCCTACCACTCTAACACAGATACGCAGTATTTT. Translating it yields CASRPYHSNTDTQYF.

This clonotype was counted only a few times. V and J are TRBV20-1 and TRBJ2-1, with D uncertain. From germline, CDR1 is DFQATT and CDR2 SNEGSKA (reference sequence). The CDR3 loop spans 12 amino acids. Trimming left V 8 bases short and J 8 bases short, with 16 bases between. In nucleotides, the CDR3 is TGCAGTCGAGGTAGCATCCACGATGAGCAGTTCTTC. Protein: CSRGSIHDEQFF.

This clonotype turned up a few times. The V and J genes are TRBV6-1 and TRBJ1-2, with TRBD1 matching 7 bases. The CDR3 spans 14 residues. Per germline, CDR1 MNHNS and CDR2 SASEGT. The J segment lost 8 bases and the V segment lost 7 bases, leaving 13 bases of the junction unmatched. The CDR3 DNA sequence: TGTGCCAGCACCCAGACTGAGGGGGCGCGGGGCTACACCTTC. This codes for CASTQTEGARGYTF.